The source of this TCR beta chain is a study of cytomegalovirus exposure and HLA in healthy donors. A multiplex PCR was run with 60 Vbeta primers and 13 Jbeta primers. Sequencing was performed with immunoSEQ multiplex PCR; in TCRdb, only in-frame clones are kept and a portion is missing. The table lists under 200,000 clones, more than 60% of them singletons. Only one count was recorded for this clone. The target antigen is unknown. Points from the study as a whole: When analyzed later, the rates of TCR association showed variation by HLA locus, with DRB1 the most and HLA-C the fewest. A missense variant in DCLRE1C was later tied to TCR beta V- and J-gene trimming.

V was clipped by 9 bases and J by 0 bases, with 12 bases between them. This CDR3 spans 14 amino acids. CDR1 SNHLY and CDR2 FYNNEI come from the germline V gene. Specimen: PBMCs. The chain has TRBV2 and TRBJ2-1; D is unclear. This receptor was identified in a woman in her thirties in good health and CMV-seronegative. The CDR3 loop reads CASTKELSYNEQFF. CDR3 nucleotide sequence: TGTGCCAGTACTAAAGAGCTCTCCTACAATGAGCAGTTCTTC.